This T cell receptor (beta chain) is drawn from a study of blood T cell repertoires in COVID-19 (TCRdb year 2020). At the level of the whole study: Samples covering the acute and convalescent phases of COVID-19 were provided by collaborators in the United States, Italy and Spain. The material from the prospective study consisted of cDNA or gDNA derived from T cells, B-cell-depleted T cells, or PBMCs. Sample metadata almost always included a de-identified subject ID, COVID-19 status, age in years and sex. A freely available public database, intended as a resource for researchers studying the immune response to SARS-CoV-2, is where the repertoires were released. Where available, HLA class I and class II types were taken from metadata supplied by the sample provider and were not determined by assay-based typing. Samples were obtained from the ongoing ImmuneRACE study (first 160 participants) and from about 1,300 subjects provided by 6 global collaborators. Deeply sampled blood TCRbeta repertoires from subjects exposed to, actively infected with, or recovered from COVID-19 were included in the dataset. What the work shows at the level of the full study, not this receptor alone: The amount of clinical and demographic metadata varied by source and participant and was provided uncurated.

On this clone itself: Its antigen specificity is not known. No clone much larger than this one lies a single base away; base qualities are absent.

One collaborating source in Seattle enrolled patients during active infection and followed them longitudinally through the course of disease. Collaborating institutions collected whole blood in K2EDTA tubes following their own protocols. For TCRbeta analysis, collaborator samples were shipped as frozen whole blood, as isolated PBMCs, or as DNA extracted from either sample type. V loses 3 bases of germline sequence and J loses 3 bases, and the interval between the two ends is 8 bases. The CDR3 spans 13 residues, from the cysteine through the phenylalanine. Only CDR3 DNA is held: 39 bases, read in frame from base 1. Taken from the germline V gene, the CDR1 and CDR2 loops are MNHEY and SVGAGI. TCRbeta CDR3 regions were amplified from genomic DNA using the immunoSEQ Assay, a bias-controlled multiplex PCR. Under the source paper's analysis protocol: The number of nucleated cells in each sample was estimated from the amplification of reference gene primers within the assay. To quantify the absolute abundance of each unique TCRbeta CDR3 rearrangement, sequence reads were collapsed and filtered. For each sample, productive Simpson clonality was calculated by taking the square root of Simpson's diversity index across productive rearrangements. TCRdb obtained this table from immuneACCESS and retained in-frame rearrangements with V and J assigned. These tables miss some clones; where compared with another copy, unresolved V genes account for less than half of the shortfall, and the remainder is unexplained. V and J calls and clone size are copied from that table; D and trimming were computed from the DNA. The sample profile shows 150,000 to 180,000 clones; about 85% of them were found once. Approximately 0.6% of the sample rests with the top ten.

This receptor was taken from a man between 60 and 75 years old with COVID-19, enrolled during active disease. The sequence joins TRBV6-5 to TRBJ1-1, with no confident D gene call. Sample: peripheral blood. For the CDR3, the sequence is CASSYGRDTEAFF. In nucleotide form, the sequence is TGTGCCAGCAGTTATGGCCGGGACACTGAAGCTTTCTTT.